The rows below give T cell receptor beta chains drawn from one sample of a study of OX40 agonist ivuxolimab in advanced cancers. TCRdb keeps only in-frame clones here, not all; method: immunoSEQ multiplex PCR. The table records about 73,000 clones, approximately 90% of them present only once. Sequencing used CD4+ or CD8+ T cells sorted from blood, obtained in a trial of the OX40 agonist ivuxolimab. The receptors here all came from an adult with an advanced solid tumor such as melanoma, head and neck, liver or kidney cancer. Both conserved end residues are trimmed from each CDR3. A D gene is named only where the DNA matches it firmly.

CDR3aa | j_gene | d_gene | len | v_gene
ASSYQDRGDYGYT | TRBJ1-2 | TRBD1 | 13 | TRBV28
ASMDGWGSTDTQY | TRBJ2-3 | NA | 13 | TRBV6-1
ASSTQGLNTEAF | TRBJ1-1 | NA | 12 | TRBV19
ASSVAGRDSPLH | TRBJ1-6 | NA | 12 | TRBV9
ASSIDPGRRLGDTEAF | TRBJ1-1 | NA | 16 | TRBV19
ASSILGTGNQPQH | TRBJ1-5 | TRBD1 | 13 | TRBV19
AWSVLSGQGGLGSYEQY | TRBJ2-7 | TRBD1 | 17 | TRBV30
ASSSRLAGANEQF | TRBJ2-1 | TRBD2 | 13 | TRBV4-1
ASSAGYSTDTQY | TRBJ2-3 | NA | 12 | TRBV2
ASSVGGEPWEQY | TRBJ2-7 | NA | 12 | TRBV9
ASSTSLGWRANTGELF | TRBJ2-2 | NA | 16 | TRBV28
ASSFGVGAGYT | TRBJ1-2 | NA | 11 | TRBV27
ASSVEGNYGYT | TRBJ1-2 | NA | 11 | TRBV9
ASSQSPTGEGNYGYT | TRBJ1-2 | TRBD1 | 15 | TRBV16
ASTGHLNEKLF | TRBJ1-4 | NA | 11 | TRBV7-9
ASSVGGEGLMYEQY | TRBJ2-7 | NA | 14 | TRBV9
ASSRNPGGAGNTIY | TRBJ1-3 | TRBD1 | 14 | TRBV7-8
ASGRGGRTDTQY | TRBJ2-3 | TRBD2 | 12 | TRBV6-4